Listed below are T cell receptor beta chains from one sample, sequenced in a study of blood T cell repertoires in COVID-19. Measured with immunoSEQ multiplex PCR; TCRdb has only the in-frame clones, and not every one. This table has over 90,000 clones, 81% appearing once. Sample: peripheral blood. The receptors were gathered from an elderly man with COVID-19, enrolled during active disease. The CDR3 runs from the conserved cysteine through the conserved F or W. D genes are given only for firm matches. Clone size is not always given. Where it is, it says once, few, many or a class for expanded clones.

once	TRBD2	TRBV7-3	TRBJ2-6	CASSSLPGGISGANVLTF	TGTGCCAGCAGCTCCCTGCCGGGGGGGATCTCTGGGGCCAACGTCCTGACTTTC
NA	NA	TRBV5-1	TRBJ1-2	CASSLVVKGGYTF	TGCGCCAGCAGCTTGGTGGTTAAGGGGGGCTACACCTTC
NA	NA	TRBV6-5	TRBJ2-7	CASSYSTASYEQYF	TGTGCCAGCAGTTACTCAACAGCTTCCTACGAGCAGTACTTC
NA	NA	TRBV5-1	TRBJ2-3	CASSLALSGTDTQYF	TGCGCCAGCAGCTTGGCCCTATCTGGCACAGATACGCAGTATTTT
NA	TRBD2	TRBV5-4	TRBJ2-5	CASSFQRGVLETQYF	TGTGCCAGCAGCTTCCAGCGGGGGGTATTAGAGACCCAGTACTTC
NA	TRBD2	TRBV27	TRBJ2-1	CASSRASGGRGGNEQFF	TGTGCCAGCAGTCGGGCTAGCGGGGGCCGAGGGGGCAATGAGCAGTTCTTC
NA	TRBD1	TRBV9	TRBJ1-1	CASSVAGQGAEAFF	TGTGCCAGCAGCGTGGCCGGACAGGGGGCGGAAGCTTTCTTT
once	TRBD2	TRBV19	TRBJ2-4	CASSTGGALNIQYF	TGTGCCAGTAGTACCGGGGGGGCCCTGAACATTCAGTACTTC
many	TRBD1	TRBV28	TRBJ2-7	CASSKAGTGPDFGF	TGTGCCAGCAGTAAAGCCGGGACAGGGCCCGACTTTGGGTTC
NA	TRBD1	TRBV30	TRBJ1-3	CAWSTIEGQGNTIYF	TGTGCCTGGAGTACCATCGAGGGACAGGGAAACACCATATATTTT
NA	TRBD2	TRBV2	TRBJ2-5	CASGALAGAGTQYF	TGTGCCAGCGGGGCTTTAGCGGGGGCCGGGACCCAGTACTTC
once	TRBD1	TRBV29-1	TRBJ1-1	CSVGETGWDTEAFF	TGCAGCGTTGGTGAGACAGGGTGGGACACTGAAGCTTTCTTT
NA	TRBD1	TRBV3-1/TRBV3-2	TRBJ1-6	CASSQRQGVDSPLHF	TGTGCCAGCAGCCAACGACAGGGGGTGGATTCACCCCTCCACTTT
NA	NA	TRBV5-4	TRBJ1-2	CASSLVGHSYGYTF	TGTGCCAGCAGCTTGGTGGGTCACAGCTATGGCTACACCTTC
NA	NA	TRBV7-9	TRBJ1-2	CASSVGVDGYTF	TGTGCCAGCAGCGTCGGGGTGGATGGCTACACCTTC
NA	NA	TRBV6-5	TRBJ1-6	CASRVLSSYNSPLHF	TGTGCCAGCAGGGTACTGAGCTCCTATAATTCACCCCTCCACTTT
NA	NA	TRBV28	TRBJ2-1	CASSLAGEYNEQFF	TGTGCCAGCAGTTTAGCGGGCGAGTACAATGAGCAGTTCTTC
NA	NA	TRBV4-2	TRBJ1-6	CASSPDSLSSYNSPLHF	TGTGCCAGCAGCCCGGACAGTTTGAGCTCCTATAATTCACCCCTCCACTTT
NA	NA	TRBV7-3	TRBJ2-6	CASSLIPPTRNSGANVLTF	TGTGCCAGCAGCTTAATTCCCCCGACACGTAACTCTGGGGCCAACGTCCTGACTTTC
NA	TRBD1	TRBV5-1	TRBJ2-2	CASSLEGQGVTGELFF	TGCGCCAGCAGCTTGGAGGGACAGGGGGTAACCGGGGAGCTGTTTTTT
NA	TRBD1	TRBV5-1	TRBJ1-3	CASSLAGTGAGNTIYF	TGCGCCAGCAGCTTGGCCGGGACAGGGGCCGGAAACACCATATATTTT
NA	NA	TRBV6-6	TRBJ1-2	CASSYLGVGYGYTF	TGTGCCAGCAGTTACCTAGGGGTAGGGTATGGCTACACCTTC
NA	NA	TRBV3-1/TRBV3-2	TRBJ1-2	CASSQDPSPRYGYTF	TGTGCCAGCAGCCAAGATCCCAGTCCTCGCTATGGCTACACCTTC
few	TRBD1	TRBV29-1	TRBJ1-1	CSVVTGGTEAFF	TGCAGCGTGGTGACAGGGGGCACTGAAGCTTTCTTT
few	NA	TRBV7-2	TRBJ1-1	CASSFDRIEAFF	TGTGCCAGCAGCTTTGACAGAATTGAAGCTTTCTTT
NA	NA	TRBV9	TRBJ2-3	CASSVQASTDTQYF	TGTGCCAGCAGCGTGCAGGCTAGCACAGATACGCAGTATTTT
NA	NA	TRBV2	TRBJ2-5	CASSEAVAGRETQYF	TGTGCCAGCAGTGAAGCGGTTGCGGGGAGGGAGACCCAGTACTTC
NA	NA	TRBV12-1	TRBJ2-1	CASGLIGAGTSGSGDNEQFF	TGTGCCAGCGGACTAATTGGGGCCGGGACTAGCGGGAGCGGGGACAATGAGCAGTTCTTC
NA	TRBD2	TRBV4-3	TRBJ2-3	CASSSGTSGGGRGTDTQYF	TGCGCCAGCAGCTCCGGGACTAGCGGGGGGGGCCGGGGGACAGATACGCAGTATTTT
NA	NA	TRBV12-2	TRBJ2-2	CASRLGLAGGPVDTGELFF	TGTGCAAGTCGCTTAGGGCTAGCGGGAGGGCCCGTGGACACCGGGGAGCTGTTTTTT
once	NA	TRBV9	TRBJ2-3	CASSGTGLDTQYF	TGTGCCAGCAGTGGAACAGGGCTGGATACGCAGTATTTT
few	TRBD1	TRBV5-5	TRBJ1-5	CASSHRDRAQPQHF	TGTGCCAGCAGCCATCGGGACAGGGCTCAGCCCCAGCATTTT
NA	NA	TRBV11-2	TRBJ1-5	CASNEGPNQPQHF	TGTGCCAGCAACGAGGGCCCCAATCAGCCCCAGCATTTT
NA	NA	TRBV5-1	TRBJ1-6	CASSLGHGNSPLHF	TGCGCCAGCAGCTTGGGACACGGAAATTCACCCCTTCACTTT
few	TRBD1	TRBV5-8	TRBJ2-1	CASSLDRGRYNEQFF	TGTGCCAGCAGCCTGGACAGGGGGCGCTACAATGAGCAGTTCTTC
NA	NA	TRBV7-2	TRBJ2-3	CASSLGRPSTDTQYF	TGTGCCAGCAGCTTAGGCAGGCCTAGCACAGATACGCAGTATTTT
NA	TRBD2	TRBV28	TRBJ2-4	CASSGHSGRNIQYF	TGTGCCAGCAGTGGCCATAGCGGGAGGAACATTCAGTACTTC
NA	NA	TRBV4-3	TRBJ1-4	CASSHQSFNEKLFF	TGCGCCAGCAGCCACCAGTCCTTTAATGAAAAACTGTTTTTT
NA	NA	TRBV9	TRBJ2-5	CASSVGVSQETQYF	TGTGCCAGCAGCGTAGGAGTAAGTCAAGAGACCCAGTACTTC
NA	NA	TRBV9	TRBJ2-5	CASSAAFDRSQETQYF	TGTGCCAGCAGCGCCGCTTTTGACAGGAGCCAAGAGACCCAGTACTTC
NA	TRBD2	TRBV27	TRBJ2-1	CASSQSAGVTNNEQFF	TGTGCCAGCTCACAATCAGCGGGAGTTACTAACAATGAGCAGTTCTTC
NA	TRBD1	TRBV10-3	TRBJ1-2	CAISEGGQGSDYTF	TGTGCCATCAGTGAGGGCGGACAGGGTTCCGACTACACCTTC
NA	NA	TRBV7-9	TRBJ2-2	CASSLIIVMVGTNTGELFF	TGTGCCAGCAGCCTAATTATCGTTATGGTGGGGACTAACACCGGGGAGCTGTTTTTT
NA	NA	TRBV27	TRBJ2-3	CASSLSGHPLKADTQYF	TGTGCCAGCAGTTTATCGGGACACCCTTTAAAGGCGGATACGCAGTATTTT
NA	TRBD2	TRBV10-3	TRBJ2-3	CAISPGMGREGTDTQYF	TGTGCCATCAGTCCCGGTATGGGGCGGGAGGGAACAGATACGCAGTATTTT
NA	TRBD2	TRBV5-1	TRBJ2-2	CASSFSSGGSNTGELFF	TGCGCCAGCAGCTTTTCTAGCGGGGGATCGAACACCGGGGAGCTGTTTTTT
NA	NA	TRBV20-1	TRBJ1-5	CSASHPSNQPQHF	TGCAGTGCTAGTCATCCTAGCAATCAGCCCCAGCATTTT
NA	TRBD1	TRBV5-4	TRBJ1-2	CASSSPIRGTGGVYGYTF	TGTGCCAGCAGCAGCCCCATTCGAGGGACAGGAGGAGTGTATGGCTACACCTTC
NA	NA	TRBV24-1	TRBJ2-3	CATSPVRGRTDTQYF	TGTGCCACCAGTCCCGTTCGAGGGAGAACAGATACGCAGTATTTT
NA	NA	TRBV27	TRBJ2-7	CASSGSAGLKQYF	TGTGCCAGCAGTGGGAGTGCGGGGCTCAAGCAGTACTTC
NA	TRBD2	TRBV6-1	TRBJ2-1	CASSVTSGSSYNEQFF	TGTGCCAGCAGTGTCACTAGCGGAAGCTCCTACAATGAGCAGTTCTTC
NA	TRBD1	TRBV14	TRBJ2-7	CASSHRQGRYEQYF	TGTGCCAGCAGCCACAGACAGGGCAGATACGAGCAGTACTTC
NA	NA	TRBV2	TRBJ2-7	CASTMDRTYEQYF	TGTGCCAGCACCATGGACAGAACCTACGAGCAGTACTTC